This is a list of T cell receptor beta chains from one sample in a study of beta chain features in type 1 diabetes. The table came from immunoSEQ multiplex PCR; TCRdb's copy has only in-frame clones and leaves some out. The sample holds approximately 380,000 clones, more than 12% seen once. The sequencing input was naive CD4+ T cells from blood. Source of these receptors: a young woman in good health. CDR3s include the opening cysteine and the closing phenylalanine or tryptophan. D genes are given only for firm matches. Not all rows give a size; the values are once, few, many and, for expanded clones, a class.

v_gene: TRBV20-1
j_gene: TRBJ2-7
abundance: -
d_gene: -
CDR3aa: CSGGENYEQYF
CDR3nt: TGCAGTGGGGGAGAGAACTACGAGCAGTACTTC

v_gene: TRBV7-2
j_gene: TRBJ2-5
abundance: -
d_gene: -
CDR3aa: CASSLVGGVPQETQYF
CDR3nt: TGTGCCAGCAGCTTAGTCGGCGGAGTACCACAAGAGACCCAGTACTTC

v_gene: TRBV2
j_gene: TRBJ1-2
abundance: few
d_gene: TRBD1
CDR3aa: CASSNSGGNFGYTF
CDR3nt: TGTGCCAGCTCGAATTCAGGGGGTAACTTTGGCTACACCTTC

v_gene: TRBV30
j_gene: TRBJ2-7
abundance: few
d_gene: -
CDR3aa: CAWSTGTGNEQYF
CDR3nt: TGTGCCTGGAGTACAGGGACGGGTAACGAGCAGTACTTC

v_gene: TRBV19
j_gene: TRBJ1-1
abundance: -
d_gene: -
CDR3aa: CASSRQVNTEAFF
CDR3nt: TGTGCCAGTAGTAGACAAGTGAACACTGAAGCTTTCTTT

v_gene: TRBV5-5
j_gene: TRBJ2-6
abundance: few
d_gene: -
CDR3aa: CASSFQGANVLTF
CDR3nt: TGTGCCAGCAGCTTCCAGGGGGCCAACGTCCTGACTTTC

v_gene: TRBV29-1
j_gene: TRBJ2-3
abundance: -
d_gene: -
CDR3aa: CSVDGSRSTDTQYF
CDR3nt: TGCAGCGTTGACGGTAGCAGAAGCACAGATACGCAGTATTTT

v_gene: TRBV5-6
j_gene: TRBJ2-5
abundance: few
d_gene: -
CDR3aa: CASSLLSPPETQYF
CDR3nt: TGTGCCAGCAGCTTGCTAAGCCCCCCAGAGACCCAGTACTTC

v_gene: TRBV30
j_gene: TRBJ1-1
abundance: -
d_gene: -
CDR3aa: CAWSVSDMNTEAFF
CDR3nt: TGTGCCTGGAGCGTAAGTGACATGAACACTGAAGCTTTCTTT

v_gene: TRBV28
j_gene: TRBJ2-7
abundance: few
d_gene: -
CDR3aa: CASSLFQNYEQYF
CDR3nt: TGTGCCAGCAGTTTATTCCAGAATTACGAGCAGTACTTC

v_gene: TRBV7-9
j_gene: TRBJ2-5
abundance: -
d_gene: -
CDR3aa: CASSSGETQYF
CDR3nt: TGTGCCAGCAGCTCGGGGGAGACCCAGTACTTC

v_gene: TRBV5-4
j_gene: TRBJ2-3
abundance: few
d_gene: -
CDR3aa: CASSIQRAGDTQYF
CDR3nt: TGTGCCAGCAGCATCCAGCGGGCGGGAGATACGCAGTATTTT

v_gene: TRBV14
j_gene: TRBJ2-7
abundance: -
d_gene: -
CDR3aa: CASSLQSSYEQYF
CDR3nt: TGTGCCAGCAGCCTCCAATCCTCCTACGAGCAGTACTTC

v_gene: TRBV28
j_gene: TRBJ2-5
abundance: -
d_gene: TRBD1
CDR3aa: CASTIGQGTETQYF
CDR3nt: TGTGCCAGCACCATCGGACAGGGGACCGAGACCCAGTACTTC

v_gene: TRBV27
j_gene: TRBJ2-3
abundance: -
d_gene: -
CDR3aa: CASSLGLNTDTQYF
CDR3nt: TGTGCCAGCAGTCTGGGACTGAACACAGATACGCAGTATTTT

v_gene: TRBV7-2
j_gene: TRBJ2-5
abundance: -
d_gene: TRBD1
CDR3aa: CASSFRQGVLQETQYF
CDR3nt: TGTGCCAGCAGCTTCCGACAGGGGGTGCTTCAAGAGACCCAGTACTTC

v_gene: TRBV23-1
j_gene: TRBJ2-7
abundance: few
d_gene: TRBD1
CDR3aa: CASPPNQDRPRGEQYF
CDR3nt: TGCGCCAGCCCTCCTAATCAGGACAGGCCTAGAGGCGAGCAGTACTTC

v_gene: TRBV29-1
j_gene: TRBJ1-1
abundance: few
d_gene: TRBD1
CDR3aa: CSVALGQGNTEAFF
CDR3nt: TGCAGCGTTGCCCTAGGACAGGGGAACACTGAAGCTTTCTTT

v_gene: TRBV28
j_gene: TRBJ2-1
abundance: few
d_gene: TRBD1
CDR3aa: CASSTQGIHQFF
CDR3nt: TGTGCCAGCAGTACACAGGGGATCCACCAGTTCTTC

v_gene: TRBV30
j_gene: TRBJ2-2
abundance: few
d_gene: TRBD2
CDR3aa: CAWTRGLAGTGELFF
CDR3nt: TGTGCCTGGACGAGGGGACTAGCGGGAACCGGGGAGCTGTTTTTT

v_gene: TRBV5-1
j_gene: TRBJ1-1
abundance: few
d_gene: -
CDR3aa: CASSWIQRGTTEAFF
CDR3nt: TGCGCCAGCAGCTGGATACAGCGGGGGACCACTGAAGCTTTCTTT

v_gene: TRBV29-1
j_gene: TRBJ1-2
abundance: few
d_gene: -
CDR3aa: CSVEKYAGGYTF
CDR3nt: TGCAGCGTTGAAAAGTATGCAGGTGGCTACACCTTC

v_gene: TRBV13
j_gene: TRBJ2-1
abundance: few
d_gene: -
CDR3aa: CASSSSLSSYNEQFF
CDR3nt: TGTGCCAGCAGCTCCTCTTTGAGCTCCTACAATGAGCAGTTCTTC

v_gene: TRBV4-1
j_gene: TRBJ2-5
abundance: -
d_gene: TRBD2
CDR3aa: CASSPNPGLARETQYF
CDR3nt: TGCGCCAGCAGCCCAAATCCGGGACTAGCAAGAGAGACCCAGTACTTC

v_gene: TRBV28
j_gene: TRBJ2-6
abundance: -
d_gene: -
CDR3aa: CASSLSVAGANVLTF
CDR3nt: TGTGCCAGCAGTTTATCGGTGGCTGGGGCCAACGTCCTGACTTTC

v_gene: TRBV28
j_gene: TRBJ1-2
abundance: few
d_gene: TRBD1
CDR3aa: CASSTGGGNYGYTF
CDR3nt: TGTGCCAGCAGTACAGGGGGTGGTAACTATGGCTACACCTTC

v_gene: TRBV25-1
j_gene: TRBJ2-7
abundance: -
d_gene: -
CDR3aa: CASSGSAPTYEQYF
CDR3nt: TGTGCCAGCTCAGGTAGCGCTCCCACCTACGAGCAGTACTTC

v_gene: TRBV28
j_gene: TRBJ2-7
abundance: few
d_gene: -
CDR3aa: CASSSSYEQYF
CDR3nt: TGTGCCAGCAGTTCCAGCTACGAGCAGTACTTC

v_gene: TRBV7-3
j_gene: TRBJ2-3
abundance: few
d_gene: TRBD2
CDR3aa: CASSIRAGLAGGPRFSSTDTQYF
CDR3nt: TGTGCCAGCAGCATAAGGGCGGGACTAGCGGGAGGCCCTCGATTTAGTAGCACAGATACGCAGTATTTT

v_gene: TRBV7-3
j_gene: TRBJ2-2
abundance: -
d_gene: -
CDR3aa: CASSTQGTLNGELFF
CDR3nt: TGTGCCAGCAGCACTCAGGGAACCCTTAACGGGGAGCTGTTTTTT

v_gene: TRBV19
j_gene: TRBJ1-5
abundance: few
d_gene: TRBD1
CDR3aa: CASSIRGYSNQPQHF
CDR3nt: TGTGCCAGTAGTATCAGGGGGTATAGCAATCAGCCCCAGCATTTT

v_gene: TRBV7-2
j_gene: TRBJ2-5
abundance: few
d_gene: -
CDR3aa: CASSLAGETQYF
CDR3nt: TGTGCCAGCAGCTTGGCAGGGGAGACCCAGTACTTC

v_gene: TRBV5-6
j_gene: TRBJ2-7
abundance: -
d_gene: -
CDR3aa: CASSLFEANYEQYF
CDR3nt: TGTGCCAGCAGCTTGTTTGAGGCGAACTACGAGCAGTACTTC

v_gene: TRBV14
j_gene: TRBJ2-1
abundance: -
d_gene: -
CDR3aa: CASSHPITRSSYNEQFF
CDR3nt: TGTGCCAGCAGCCACCCGATCACTAGATCGTCCTACAATGAGCAGTTCTTC

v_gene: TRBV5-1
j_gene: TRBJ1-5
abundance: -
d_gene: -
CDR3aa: CASSLAGGKNQPQHF
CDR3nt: TGCGCCAGCAGCTTGGCCGGGGGAAAAAATCAGCCCCAGCATTTT

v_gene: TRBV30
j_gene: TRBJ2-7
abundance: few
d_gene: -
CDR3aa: CAWSSGQGTYEQYF
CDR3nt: TGTGCCTGGAGTTCGGGACAAGGAACCTACGAGCAGTACTTC

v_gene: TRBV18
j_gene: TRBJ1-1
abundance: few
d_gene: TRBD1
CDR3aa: CASSPSRTGGMSTEAFF
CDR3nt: TGTGCCAGCTCACCATCCAGGACAGGGGGAATGAGCACTGAAGCTTTCTTT